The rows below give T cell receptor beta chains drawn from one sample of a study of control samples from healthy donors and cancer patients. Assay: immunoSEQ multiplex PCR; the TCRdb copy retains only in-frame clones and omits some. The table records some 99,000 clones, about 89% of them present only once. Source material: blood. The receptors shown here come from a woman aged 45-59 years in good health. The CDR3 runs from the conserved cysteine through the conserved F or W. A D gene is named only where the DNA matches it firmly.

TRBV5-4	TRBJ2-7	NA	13	CASSLGLPYEQYF	TGTGCCAGCAGCTTGGGACTACCCTACGAGCAGTACTTC
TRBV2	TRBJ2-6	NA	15	CASSGALPGANVLTF	TGTGCCAGCAGCGGGGCCTTGCCTGGGGCCAACGTCCTGACTTTC
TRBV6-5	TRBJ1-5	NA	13	CASSYVGGQPQHF	TGTGCCAGCAGTTACGTAGGGGGTCAGCCCCAGCATTTT
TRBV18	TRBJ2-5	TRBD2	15	CASSPGTSGIETQYF	TGTGCCAGCTCCCCCGGGACTAGCGGGATTGAGACCCAGTACTTC
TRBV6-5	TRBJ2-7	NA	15	CASSYSQGTSYEQYF	TGTGCCAGCAGTTACTCCCAGGGAACCTCCTACGAGCAGTACTTC
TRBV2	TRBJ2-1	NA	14	CASGARTLFNEQFF	TGTGCCAGCGGGGCCAGGACACTTTTCAATGAGCAGTTCTTC
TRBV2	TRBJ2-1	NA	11	CASSPYNEQFF	TGTGCCAGCAGTCCATACAATGAGCAGTTCTTC
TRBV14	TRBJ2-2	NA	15	CASSLMAGHTGELFF	TGTGCCAGCAGCTTGATGGCGGGCCACACCGGGGAGCTGTTTTTT
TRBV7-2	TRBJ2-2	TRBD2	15	CASSRTSGRTGELFF	TGTGCCAGCAGCCGGACTAGCGGAAGAACCGGGGAGCTGTTTTTT
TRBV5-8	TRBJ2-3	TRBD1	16	CASSLVRQGPSGTQYF	TGTGCCAGCAGCCTGGTTCGACAGGGTCCCTCTGGGACGCAGTATTTT
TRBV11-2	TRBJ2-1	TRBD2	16	CASSQTSGRAVDEQFF	TGTGCCAGCAGCCAAACTAGCGGGAGGGCCGTCGATGAGCAGTTCTTC
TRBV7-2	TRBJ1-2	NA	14	CASSLVAVIGGYTF	TGTGCCAGCAGCTTAGTAGCGGTGATCGGTGGCTACACCTTC
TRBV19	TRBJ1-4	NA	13	CASSEDRPEKLFF	TGTGCCAGTAGTGAGGACAGACCTGAAAAACTGTTTTTT
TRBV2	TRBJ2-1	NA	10	CAPLFDEQFF	TGTGCCCCTCTTTTCGATGAGCAGTTCTTC
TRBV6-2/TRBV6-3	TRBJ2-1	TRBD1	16	CASSLMGQGVNYEQFF	TGTGCCAGCAGCCTAATGGGACAGGGAGTAAATTATGAGCAGTTCTTC
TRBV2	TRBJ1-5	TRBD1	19	CASSALGQGAGGLYQPQHF	TGTGCCAGCAGTGCTCTTGGACAGGGGGCCGGGGGGTTATATCAGCCCCAGCATTTT